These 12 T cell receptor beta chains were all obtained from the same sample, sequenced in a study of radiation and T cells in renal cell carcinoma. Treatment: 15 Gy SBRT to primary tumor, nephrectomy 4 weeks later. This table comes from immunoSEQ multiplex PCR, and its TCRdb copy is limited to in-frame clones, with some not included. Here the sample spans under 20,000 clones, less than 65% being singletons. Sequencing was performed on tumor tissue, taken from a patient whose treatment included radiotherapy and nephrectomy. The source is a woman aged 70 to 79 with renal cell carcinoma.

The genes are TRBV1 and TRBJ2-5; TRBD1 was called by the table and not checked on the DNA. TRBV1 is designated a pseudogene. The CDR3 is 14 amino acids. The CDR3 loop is CTSSQDSGQETQYF. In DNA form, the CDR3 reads TGCACCAGCAGCCAAGATTCAGGTCAGGAGACCCAGTACTTC.

Here the CDR3 DNA reads TGCGCCAGCAGCCAAGGTGAGATCGGCGGAAACACCATATATTTT. It specifies CASSQGEIGGNTIYF. This sequence joins TRBV4-3 and TRBJ1-3; D gene unclear. CDR3 size: 15 residues. The germline gives CDR1 LGHNA, CDR2 YSLEER. V lost 1 base, J lost 4 bases, and 11 bases lay in between.

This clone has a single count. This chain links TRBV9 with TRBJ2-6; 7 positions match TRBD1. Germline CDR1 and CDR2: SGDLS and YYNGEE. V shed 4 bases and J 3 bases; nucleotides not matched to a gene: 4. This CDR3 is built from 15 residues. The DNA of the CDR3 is TGTGCCAGCAGCCCCCAGGGGGTTGGGGCCAACGTCCTGACTTTC. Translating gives CASSPQGVGANVLTF.

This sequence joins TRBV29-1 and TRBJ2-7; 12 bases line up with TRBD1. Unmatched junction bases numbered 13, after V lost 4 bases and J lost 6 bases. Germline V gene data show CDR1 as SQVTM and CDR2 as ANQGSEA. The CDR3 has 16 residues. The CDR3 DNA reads TGCAGCGTTGTAGGAGGGACAGGGGGCATGACAAGCGAGCAGTACTTC. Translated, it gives CSVVGGTGGMTSEQYF.

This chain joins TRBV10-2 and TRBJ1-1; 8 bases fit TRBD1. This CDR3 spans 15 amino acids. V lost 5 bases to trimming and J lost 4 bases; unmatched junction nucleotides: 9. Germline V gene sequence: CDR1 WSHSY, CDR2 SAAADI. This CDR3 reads CASSPIGQGGTEAFF. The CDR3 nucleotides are TGCGCCAGCAGTCCCATAGGACAGGGAGGCACTGAAGCTTTCTTT.

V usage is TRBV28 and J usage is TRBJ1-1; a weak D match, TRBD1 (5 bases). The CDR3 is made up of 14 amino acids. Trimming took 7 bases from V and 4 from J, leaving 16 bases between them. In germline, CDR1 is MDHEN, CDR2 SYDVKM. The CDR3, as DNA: TGTGCCAGCACCCTCAGGCGGGGGAGCACTGAAGCTTTCTTT. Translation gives CASTLRRGSTEAFF.

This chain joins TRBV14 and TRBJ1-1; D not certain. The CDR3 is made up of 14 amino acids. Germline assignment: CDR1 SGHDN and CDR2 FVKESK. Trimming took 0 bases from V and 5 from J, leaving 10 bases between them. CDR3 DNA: TGTGCCAGCAGCCAAGATCCGGGGTCAACTGAAGCTTTCTTT. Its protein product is CASSQDPGSTEAFF.

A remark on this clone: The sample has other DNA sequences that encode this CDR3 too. The CDR3 DNA is TGTGCCAGCAGTCCTCAGGGGAACTATGGCTACACCTTC. It codes for CASSPQGNYGYTF. V gene TRBV7-9 combines with J gene TRBJ1-2; D might be TRBD1 (6 bases). Deletions cut 6 bases from V and 2 bases from J, with 10 bases between. Germline V gene sequence: CDR1 SEHNR, CDR2 FQNEAQ (reference sequence). CDR3 length equals 13 residues.

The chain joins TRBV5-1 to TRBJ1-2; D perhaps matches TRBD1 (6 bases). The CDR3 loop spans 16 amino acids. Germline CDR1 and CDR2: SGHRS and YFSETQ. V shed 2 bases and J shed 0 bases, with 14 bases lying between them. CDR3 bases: TGCGCCAGCAGCTTATACAGGGAAAGCCCTAACTATGGCTACACCTTC. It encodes CASSLYRESPNYGYTF. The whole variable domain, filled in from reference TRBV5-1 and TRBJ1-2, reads KAGVTQTPRYLIKTRGQQVTLSCSPISGHRSVSWYQQTPGQGLQFLFEYFSETQRNKGNFPGRFSGRQFSNSRSEMNVSTLELGDSALYLCASSLYRESPNYGYTFGSGTRLTVV.

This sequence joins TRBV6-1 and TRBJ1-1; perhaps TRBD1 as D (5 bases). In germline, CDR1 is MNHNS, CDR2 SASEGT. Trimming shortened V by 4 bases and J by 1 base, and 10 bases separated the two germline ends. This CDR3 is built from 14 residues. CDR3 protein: CASSVQGGNTEAFF. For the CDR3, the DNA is TGTGCCAGCAGTGTTCAGGGTGGGAACACTGAAGCTTTCTTT.

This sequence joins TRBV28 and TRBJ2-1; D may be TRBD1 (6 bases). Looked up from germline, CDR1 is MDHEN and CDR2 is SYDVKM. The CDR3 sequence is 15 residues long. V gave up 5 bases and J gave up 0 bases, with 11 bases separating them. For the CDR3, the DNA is TGTGCCAGCAGTAGGGGACAACTCTCCTACAATGAGCAGTTCTTC. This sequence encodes CASSRGQLSYNEQFF.

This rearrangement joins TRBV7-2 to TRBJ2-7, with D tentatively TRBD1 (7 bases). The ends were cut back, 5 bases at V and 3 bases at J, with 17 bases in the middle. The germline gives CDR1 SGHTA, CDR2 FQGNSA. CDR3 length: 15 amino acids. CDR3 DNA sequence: TGTGCCAGCAGCCAGTTTCGACAGGGAGGCTACGAGCAGTACTTC. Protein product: CASSQFRQGGYEQYF. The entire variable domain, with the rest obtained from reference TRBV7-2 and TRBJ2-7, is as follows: GAGVSQSPSNKVTEKGKDVELRCDPISGHTALYWYRQSLGQGLEFLIYFQGNSAPDKSGLPSDRFSAERTGGSVSTLTIQRTQQEDSAVYLCASSQFRQGGYEQYFGPGTRLTVT.